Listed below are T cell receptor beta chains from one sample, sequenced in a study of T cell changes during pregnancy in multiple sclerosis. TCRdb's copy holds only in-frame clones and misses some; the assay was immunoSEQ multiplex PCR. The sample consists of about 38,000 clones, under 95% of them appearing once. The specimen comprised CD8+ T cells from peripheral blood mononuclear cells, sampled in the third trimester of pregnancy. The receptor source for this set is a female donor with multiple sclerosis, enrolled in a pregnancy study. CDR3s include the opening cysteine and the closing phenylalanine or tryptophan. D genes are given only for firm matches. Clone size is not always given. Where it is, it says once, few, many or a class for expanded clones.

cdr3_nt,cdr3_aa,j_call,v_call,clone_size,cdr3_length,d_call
TGCAGCACGAGGGGGGGGTCCTCCTACGAGCAGTACTTC,CSTRGGSSYEQYF,TRBJ2-7,TRBV29-1,NA,13,NA
TGTGCCAGCAGTTTATACAGGGGTAGCACAGATACGCAGTATTTT,CASSLYRGSTDTQYF,TRBJ2-3,TRBV27,NA,15,TRBD1
TGTGCCAGTAGTATAGTTTTGGAGGGCTACGAGCAGTACTTC,CASSIVLEGYEQYF,TRBJ2-7,TRBV19,NA,14,NA
TGTGCCAGCAGCTTGGGCGGGGGAGCTGAAGCTTTCTTT,CASSLGGGAEAFF,TRBJ1-1,TRBV5-8,NA,13,NA
TGCGCCAGCACCGAGGGTGTCCTAGCGGGAGTGGGAAGCCAAGAGACCCAGTACTTC,CASTEGVLAGVGSQETQYF,TRBJ2-5,TRBV10-2,NA,19,TRBD2
TGTGCCAGCAGGCGGACTAGCACAGATACGCAGTATTTT,CASRRTSTDTQYF,TRBJ2-3,TRBV27,NA,13,NA
TGTGCCGGGGGGGTGAGCGACAATGAGCAGTTCTTC,CAGGVSDNEQFF,TRBJ2-1,TRBV7-9,once,12,TRBD2
TGTGCCAGCAGTGAATGGACAAACACTGAAGCTTTCTTT,CASSEWTNTEAFF,TRBJ1-1,TRBV2,NA,13,NA
TGTGCCAGCAGGGGAGGGGTATTCGGACTAGCGCTGGAGACCCAGTACTTC,CASRGGVFGLALETQYF,TRBJ2-5,TRBV28,NA,17,TRBD2
TGTGCCAGCAGTTTTCGACTACACGGGACTTACACCGGGGAGCTGTTTTTT,CASSFRLHGTYTGELFF,TRBJ2-2,TRBV27,NA,17,NA
TGTGCCAGTAGTATTCAATCTTTGGGGACTACGAACACCGGGGAGCTGTTTTTT,CASSIQSLGTTNTGELFF,TRBJ2-2,TRBV19,NA,18,TRBD2
TGCGCCAGCACTCCTAGCGGGAGCTCCTACAATGAGCAGTTCTTC,CASTPSGSSYNEQFF,TRBJ2-1,TRBV4-3,NA,15,TRBD2
TGTGCCAGCAGCGAGGACAGGGGCATAGCCAAAAACATTCAGTACTTC,CASSEDRGIAKNIQYF,TRBJ2-4,TRBV7-9,NA,16,TRBD1
TGTGCCAGCAGCGTTGGTCTAGCGGGGGCATTCAATGAGCAGTTCTTC,CASSVGLAGAFNEQFF,TRBJ2-1,TRBV9,NA,16,TRBD2
TGTGCCAGCAGTTTATCCGGACAGGTAGAGCAGTACTTC,CASSLSGQVEQYF,TRBJ2-7,TRBV27,NA,13,TRBD1
TGTGCCAGCAGTCCGGGACAGGTCTCTGGGGCCAACGTCCTGACTTTC,CASSPGQVSGANVLTF,TRBJ2-6,TRBV28,NA,16,TRBD1
TGTGCCAGCAGCCCTTTGGCGGGATGGGGGGAGACCCAGTACTTC,CASSPLAGWGETQYF,TRBJ2-5,TRBV7-8,NA,15,NA
TGTGCCAGCAGTTTCGACAGGAGCTACGAGCAGTACTTC,CASSFDRSYEQYF,TRBJ2-7,TRBV27,NA,13,NA
TGTGCCAGCAGCGCGGGGACTTCGGGGGAGCAGTACTTC,CASSAGTSGEQYF,TRBJ2-7,TRBV7-9,NA,13,NA
TGTGCCAGCATGGGAGGGGGAGGGAGCAATCAGCCCCAGCATTTT,CASMGGGGSNQPQHF,TRBJ1-5,TRBV25-1,once,15,NA
TGCGCCAGCAGCTGGACAGCCCTGAACACTGAAGCTTTCTTT,CASSWTALNTEAFF,TRBJ1-1,TRBV5-1,NA,14,NA
TGTGCCACCAGTTTCGATCGGACTAGCGGAACTAGCACAGATACGCAGTATTTT,CATSFDRTSGTSTDTQYF,TRBJ2-3,TRBV15,NA,18,TRBD2
TGCAGCGTTGAAGACGACTACTCCTACAATGAGCAGTTCTTC,CSVEDDYSYNEQFF,TRBJ2-1,TRBV29-1,NA,14,NA
TGTGCCACCAGCAAAGGTTGGGGCAGAGACCAAGAGACCCAGTACTTC,CATSKGWGRDQETQYF,TRBJ2-5,TRBV15,NA,16,NA
TGCGCCAGCACCTACGGGACTAGCGGGTTCCAAGGGGACAATGAGCAGTTCTTC,CASTYGTSGFQGDNEQFF,TRBJ2-1,TRBV10-1,NA,18,TRBD2
TGTGCCAGCAGTCAATGGGACTCCACCATGAACGAGCAGTACTTC,CASSQWDSTMNEQYF,TRBJ2-7,TRBV27,NA,15,NA
TGTGCCAGCAGTTTATTTAGCGAGGACTACAATGAGCAGTTCTTC,CASSLFSEDYNEQFF,TRBJ2-1,TRBV28,NA,15,NA
TGCGCCAGCAGCCCCAGTGGAGAGACTAGCGGGAACGGAAATGAGCAGTTCTTC,CASSPSGETSGNGNEQFF,TRBJ2-1,TRBV4-3,NA,18,TRBD2
TGTGCCAGCAGCTTAGACAGCAGACCCTATAGCAATCAGCCCCAGCATTTT,CASSLDSRPYSNQPQHF,TRBJ1-5,TRBV7-2,NA,17,NA
TGTGCCTGGAGTGTGATAAAGGGGAATGAGCAGTTCTTC,CAWSVIKGNEQFF,TRBJ2-1,TRBV30,NA,13,NA
TGTGCCAGCAGCTCGCCGGATCTAGAGGGAGTAATTCGGGGCGAGCAGTACTTC,CASSSPDLEGVIRGEQYF,TRBJ2-7,TRBV5-6,once,18,NA
TGCGCCAGCAGCATCCCAGACACGTTCTCCTACAATGAGCAGTTCTTC,CASSIPDTFSYNEQFF,TRBJ2-1,TRBV5-1,NA,16,NA
TGTGCCAGCAGTTACTTAGGGAGTGGAGGCTACACCTTC,CASSYLGSGGYTF,TRBJ1-2,TRBV6-5,NA,13,NA
TGTGCCAGCAGTGCACTAGCGGGAGCAGATACGCAGTATTTT,CASSALAGADTQYF,TRBJ2-3,TRBV6-4,medium-sized,14,TRBD2
TGTGCCAGCAGCTTAGCGGGAGTGTTAGAGCAGTACTTC,CASSLAGVLEQYF,TRBJ2-7,TRBV11-2,NA,13,NA
TGTGCCAGCAGTGATGGGCCGGACACCGGGGAGCTGTTTTTT,CASSDGPDTGELFF,TRBJ2-2,TRBV6-4,medium-sized,14,NA
TGTGCCAGCAGCTTGGGGGGATTTGCGGAGCTGTTTTTT,CASSLGGFAELFF,TRBJ2-2,TRBV13,NA,13,NA
TGTGCCAGTAGTCCGCAGGGGGCTGGCTATGGCTACACCTTC,CASSPQGAGYGYTF,TRBJ1-2,TRBV19,NA,14,TRBD1
TGTGCCAGCAGCCAAGATTTCTCCGGGAACACCTACGAGCAGTACTTC,CASSQDFSGNTYEQYF,TRBJ2-7,TRBV4-2,NA,16,NA